This T cell receptor beta chain was identified during a study of vaccination effects on CD4 cells after COVID-19. TCRdb's copy holds only in-frame clones and misses some; the assay was immunoSEQ multiplex PCR. The sample includes over 35,000 clones, around 80% of them seen just once. In regard to this clone: The target antigen is unknown.

Culture lasted around eleven days before CD4+ T cell isolation. The individual was infected with SARS-CoV-2 between March and December 2020, as confirmed by PCR. Participants received two doses of either the BNT162b2 or mRNA-1273 vaccine. The TCR sequence derives from a human donor who had a prior SARS-CoV-2 infection. The sequencing used CD4+ T cells from PBMCs cultured without peptide, collected after COVID-19 vaccination.

CDR3 sequence: CAWSPGSDTQYF. Here the CDR3 DNA reads TGTGCCTGGAGCCCTGGATCGGATACGCAGTATTTT. The gene calls are TRBV30 and TRBJ2-3, with D hard to call. V gave up 3 bases and J gave up 6 bases, with 10 bases separating them. The CDR3 extends over 12 amino acids. Germline assignment: CDR1 GTSNPN and CDR2 SVGIG (reference sequence).